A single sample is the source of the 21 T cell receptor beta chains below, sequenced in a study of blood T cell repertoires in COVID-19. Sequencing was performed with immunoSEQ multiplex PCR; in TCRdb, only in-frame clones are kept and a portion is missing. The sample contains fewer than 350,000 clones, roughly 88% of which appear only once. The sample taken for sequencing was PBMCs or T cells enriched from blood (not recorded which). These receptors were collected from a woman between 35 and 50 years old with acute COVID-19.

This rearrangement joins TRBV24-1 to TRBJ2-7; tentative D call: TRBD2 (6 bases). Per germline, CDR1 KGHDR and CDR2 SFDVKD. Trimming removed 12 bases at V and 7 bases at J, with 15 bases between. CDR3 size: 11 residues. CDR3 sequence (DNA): TGTGCCCCTTGGCGGGGCGGGGAGCAGTACTTC. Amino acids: CAPWRGGEQYF.

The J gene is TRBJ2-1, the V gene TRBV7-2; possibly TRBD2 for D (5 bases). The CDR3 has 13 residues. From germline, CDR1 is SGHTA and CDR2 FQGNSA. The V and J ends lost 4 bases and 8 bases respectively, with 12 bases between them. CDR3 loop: CASSSYTRYEQFF. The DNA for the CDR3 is TGTGCCAGCAGCTCATACACTAGGTATGAGCAGTTCTTC.

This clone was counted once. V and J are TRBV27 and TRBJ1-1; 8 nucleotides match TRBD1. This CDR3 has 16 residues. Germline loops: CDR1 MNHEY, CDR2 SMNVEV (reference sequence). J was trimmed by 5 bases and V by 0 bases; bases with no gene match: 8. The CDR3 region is CASSLSRTGSRTEAFF. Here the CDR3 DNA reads TGTGCCAGCAGTTTATCGAGGACAGGGTCTCGGACTGAAGCTTTCTTT.

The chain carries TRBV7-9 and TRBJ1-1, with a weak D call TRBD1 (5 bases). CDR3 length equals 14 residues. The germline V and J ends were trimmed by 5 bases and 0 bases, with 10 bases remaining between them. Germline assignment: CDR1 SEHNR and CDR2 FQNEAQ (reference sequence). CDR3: CASSPDSMNTEAFF. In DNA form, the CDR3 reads TGTGCCAGCAGCCCAGACAGCATGAACACTGAAGCTTTCTTT.

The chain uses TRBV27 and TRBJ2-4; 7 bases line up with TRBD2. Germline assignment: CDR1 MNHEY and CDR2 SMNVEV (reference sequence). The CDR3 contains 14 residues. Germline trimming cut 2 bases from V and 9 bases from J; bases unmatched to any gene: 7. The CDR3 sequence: CASSLGLAASIQYF. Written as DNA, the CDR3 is TGTGCCAGCAGTTTAGGGCTAGCGGCCAGCATTCAGTACTTC.

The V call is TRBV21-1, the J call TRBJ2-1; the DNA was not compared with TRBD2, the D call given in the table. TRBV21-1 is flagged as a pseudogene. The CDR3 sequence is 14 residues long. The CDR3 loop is CASSKAPGNNEQFF. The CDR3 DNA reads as TGTGCCAGCAGCAAAGCGCCCGGGAACAATGAGCAGTTCTTC.

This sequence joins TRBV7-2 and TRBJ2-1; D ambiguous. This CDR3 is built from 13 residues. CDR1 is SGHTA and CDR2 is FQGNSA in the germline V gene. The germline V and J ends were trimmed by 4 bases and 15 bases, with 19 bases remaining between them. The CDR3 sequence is CASSSFKKPGWFF. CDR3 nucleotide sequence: TGTGCCAGCAGCTCGTTCAAAAAGCCCGGGTGGTTCTTC.

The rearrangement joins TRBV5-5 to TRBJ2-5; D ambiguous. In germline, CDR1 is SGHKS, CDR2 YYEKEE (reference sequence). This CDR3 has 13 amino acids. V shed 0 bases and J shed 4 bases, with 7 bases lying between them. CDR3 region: CASSLGRGETQYF. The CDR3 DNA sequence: TGTGCCAGCAGCTTGGGGCGCGGAGAGACCCAGTACTTC.

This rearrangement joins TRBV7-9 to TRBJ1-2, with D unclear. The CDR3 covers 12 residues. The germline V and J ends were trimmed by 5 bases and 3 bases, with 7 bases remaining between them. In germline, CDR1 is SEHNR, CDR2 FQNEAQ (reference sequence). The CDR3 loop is CASSVSDYGYTF. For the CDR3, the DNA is TGTGCCAGCAGCGTTTCGGACTATGGCTACACCTTC.

In DNA form, the CDR3 reads TGTGCCAGCAGCCCTACCGGGACCAGGGGGGTAACCAAAAACATTCAGTACTTC. Its translation: CASSPTGTRGVTKNIQYF. The V and J genes are TRBV28 and TRBJ2-4; perhaps TRBD1 as D (7 bases). This CDR3 comprises 18 residues. The V end lost 6 bases, the J end lost 2 bases, and 23 bases lay between the germline ends. Germline-derived CDR1 and CDR2 are MDHEN and SYDVKM.

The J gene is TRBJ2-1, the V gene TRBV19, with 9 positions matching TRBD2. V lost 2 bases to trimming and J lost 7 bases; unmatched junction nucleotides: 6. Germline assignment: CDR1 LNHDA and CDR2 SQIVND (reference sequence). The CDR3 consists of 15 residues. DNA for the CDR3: TGTGCCAGTAGTATAAATAGCGGGAGAGGGAATGAGCAGTTCTTC. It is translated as CASSINSGRGNEQFF.

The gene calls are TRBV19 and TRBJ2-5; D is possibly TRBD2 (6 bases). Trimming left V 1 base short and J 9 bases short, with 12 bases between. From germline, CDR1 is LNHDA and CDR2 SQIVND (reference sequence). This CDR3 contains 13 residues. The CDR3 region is CASSIAGPGAQYF. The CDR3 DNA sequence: TGTGCCAGTAGTATAGCCGGGCCGGGGGCCCAGTACTTC.

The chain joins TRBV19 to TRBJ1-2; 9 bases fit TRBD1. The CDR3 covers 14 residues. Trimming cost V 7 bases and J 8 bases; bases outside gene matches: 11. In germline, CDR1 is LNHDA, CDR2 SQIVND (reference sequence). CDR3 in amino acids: CASTPTGGFDGYTF. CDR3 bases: TGTGCCAGTACCCCAACAGGGGGCTTCGACGGCTACACCTTC.

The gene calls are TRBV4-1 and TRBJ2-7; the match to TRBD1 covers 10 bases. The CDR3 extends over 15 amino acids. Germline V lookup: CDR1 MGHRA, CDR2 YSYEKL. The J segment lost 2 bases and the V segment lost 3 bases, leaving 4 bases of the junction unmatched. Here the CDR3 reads CASSHRDRGPYEQYF. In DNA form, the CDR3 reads TGCGCCAGCAGCCACCGGGACAGGGGACCCTACGAGCAGTACTTC.

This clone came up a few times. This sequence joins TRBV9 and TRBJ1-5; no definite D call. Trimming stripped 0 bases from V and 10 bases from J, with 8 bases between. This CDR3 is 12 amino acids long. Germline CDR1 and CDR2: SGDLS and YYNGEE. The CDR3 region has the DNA TGTGCCAGCAGCGTAGAAGGCGGACCCCAGCATTTT. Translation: CASSVEGGPQHF.

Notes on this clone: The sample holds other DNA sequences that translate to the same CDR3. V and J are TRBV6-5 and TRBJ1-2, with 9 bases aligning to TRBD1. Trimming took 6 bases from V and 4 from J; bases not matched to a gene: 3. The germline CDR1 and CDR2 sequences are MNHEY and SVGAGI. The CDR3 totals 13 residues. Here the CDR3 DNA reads TGTGCCAGCAGGGACAGGGGAAGCTATGGCTACACCTTC. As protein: CASRDRGSYGYTF.

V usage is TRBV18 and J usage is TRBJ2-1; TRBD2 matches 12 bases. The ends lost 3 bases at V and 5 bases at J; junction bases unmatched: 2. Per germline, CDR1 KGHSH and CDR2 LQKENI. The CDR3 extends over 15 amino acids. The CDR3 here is CASSPTSGRNNEQFF. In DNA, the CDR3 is TGTGCCAGCTCACCTACTAGCGGGAGGAACAATGAGCAGTTCTTC.

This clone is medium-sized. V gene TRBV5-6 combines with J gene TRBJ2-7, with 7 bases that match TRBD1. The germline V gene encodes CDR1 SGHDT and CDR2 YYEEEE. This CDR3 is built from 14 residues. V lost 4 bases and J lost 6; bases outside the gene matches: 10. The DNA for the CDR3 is TGTGCCAGCAGCACGACAGGGTTTTCAGGCGAGCAGTACTTC. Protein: CASSTTGFSGEQYF. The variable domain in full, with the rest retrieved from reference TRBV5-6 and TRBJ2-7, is DAGVTQSPTHLIKTRGQQVTLRCSPKSGHDTVSWYQQALGQGPQFIFQYYEEEERQRGNFPDRFSGHQFPNYSSELNVNALLLGDSALYLCASSTTGFSGEQYFGPGTRLTVT.

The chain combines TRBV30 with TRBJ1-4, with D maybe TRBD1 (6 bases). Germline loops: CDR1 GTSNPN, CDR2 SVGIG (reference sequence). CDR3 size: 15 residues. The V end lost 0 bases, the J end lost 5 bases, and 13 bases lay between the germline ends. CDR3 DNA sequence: TGTGCCTGGAGTGTACCGCGGCAGGGGAATGAAAAACTGTTTTTT. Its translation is CAWSVPRQGNEKLFF.

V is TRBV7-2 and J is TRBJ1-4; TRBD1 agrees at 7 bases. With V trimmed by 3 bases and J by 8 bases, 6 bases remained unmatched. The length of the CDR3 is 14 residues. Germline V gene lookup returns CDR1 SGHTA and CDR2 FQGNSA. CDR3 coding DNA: TGTGCCAGCAGCTTGCAGGGGGACGGCGAAAAACTGTTTTTT. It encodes CASSLQGDGEKLFF.

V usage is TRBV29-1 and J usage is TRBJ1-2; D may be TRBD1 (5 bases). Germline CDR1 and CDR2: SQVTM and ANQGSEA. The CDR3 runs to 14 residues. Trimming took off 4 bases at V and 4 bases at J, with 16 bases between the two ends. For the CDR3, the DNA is TGCAGCGTTGTCGTAGATAGGGGTCCCTATGGCTACACCTTC. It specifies CSVVVDRGPYGYTF.